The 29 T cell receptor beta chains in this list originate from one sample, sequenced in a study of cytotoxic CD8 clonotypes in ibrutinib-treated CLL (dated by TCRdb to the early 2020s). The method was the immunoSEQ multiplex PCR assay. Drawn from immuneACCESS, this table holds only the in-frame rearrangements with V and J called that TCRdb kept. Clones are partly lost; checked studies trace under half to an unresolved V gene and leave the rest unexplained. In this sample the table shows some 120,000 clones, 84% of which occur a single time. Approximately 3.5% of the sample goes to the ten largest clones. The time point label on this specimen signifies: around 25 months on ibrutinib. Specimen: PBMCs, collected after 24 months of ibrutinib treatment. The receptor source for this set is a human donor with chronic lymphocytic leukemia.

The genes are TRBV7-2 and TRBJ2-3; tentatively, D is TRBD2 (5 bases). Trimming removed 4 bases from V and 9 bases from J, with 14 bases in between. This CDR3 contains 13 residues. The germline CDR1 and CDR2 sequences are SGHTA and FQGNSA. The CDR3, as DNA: TGTGCCAGCAGCTCATCGCCGAGCGGCACGCAGTATTTT. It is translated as CASSSSPSGTQYF.

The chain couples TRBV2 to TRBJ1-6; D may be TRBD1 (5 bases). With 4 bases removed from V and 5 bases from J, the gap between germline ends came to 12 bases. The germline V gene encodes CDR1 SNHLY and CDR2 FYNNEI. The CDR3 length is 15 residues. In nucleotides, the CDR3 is TGTGCCAGCAGTGTCTACGGGACGAATAATTCACCCCTCCACTTT. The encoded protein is CASSVYGTNNSPLHF.

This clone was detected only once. The CDR3 DNA reads TGTGCCAGCAGCGCCACAGGGCTCTATGGCTACACCTTC. Amino acids: CASSATGLYGYTF. The chain joins TRBV5-5 to TRBJ1-2; perhaps TRBD1 as D (6 bases). This CDR3 has 13 residues. V lost 4 bases, J lost 4 bases, and 11 bases lay in between. Germline V lookup: CDR1 SGHKS, CDR2 YYEKEE (reference sequence).

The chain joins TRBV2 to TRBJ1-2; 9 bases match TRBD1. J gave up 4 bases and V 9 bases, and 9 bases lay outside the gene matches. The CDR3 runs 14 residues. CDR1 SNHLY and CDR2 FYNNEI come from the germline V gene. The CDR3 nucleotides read TGTGCCAGGAGAGAAACAGGGGGCTCCTATGGCTACACCTTC. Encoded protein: CARRETGGSYGYTF.

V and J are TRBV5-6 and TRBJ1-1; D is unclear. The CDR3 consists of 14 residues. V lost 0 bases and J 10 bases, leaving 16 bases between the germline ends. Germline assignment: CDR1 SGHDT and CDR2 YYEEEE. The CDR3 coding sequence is TGTGCCAGCAGCTTGGGGCCCCCCCTGAGAGGAGCTTTCTTT. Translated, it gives CASSLGPPLRGAFF.

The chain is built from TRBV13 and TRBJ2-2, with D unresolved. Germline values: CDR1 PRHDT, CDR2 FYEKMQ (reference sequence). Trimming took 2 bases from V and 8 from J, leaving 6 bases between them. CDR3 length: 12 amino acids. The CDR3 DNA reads TGTGCCAGCAGCTTACCCCCAGGGGAGCTGTTTTTT. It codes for CASSLPPGELFF.

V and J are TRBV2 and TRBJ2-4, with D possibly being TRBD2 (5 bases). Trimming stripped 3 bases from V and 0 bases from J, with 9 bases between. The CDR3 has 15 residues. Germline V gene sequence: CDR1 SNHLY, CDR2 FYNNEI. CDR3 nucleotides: TGTGCCAGCAGTGAGGAGGCGTTAGCCAAAAACATTCAGTACTTC. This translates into CASSEEALAKNIQYF.

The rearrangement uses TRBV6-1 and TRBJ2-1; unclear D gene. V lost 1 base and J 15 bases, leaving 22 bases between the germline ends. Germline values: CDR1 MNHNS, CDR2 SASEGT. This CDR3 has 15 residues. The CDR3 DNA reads TGTGCCAGCAGTGAAGGGGCATACTTGGCGGATCGAGCGTTCTTC. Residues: CASSEGAYLADRAFF.

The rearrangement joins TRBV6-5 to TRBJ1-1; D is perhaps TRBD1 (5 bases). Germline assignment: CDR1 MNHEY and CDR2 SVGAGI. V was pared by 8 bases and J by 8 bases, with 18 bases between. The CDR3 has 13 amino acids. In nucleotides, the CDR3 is TGTGCCAGCCTAGGGGTGGGGAAGCCCGAAGCTTTCTTT. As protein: CASLGVGKPEAFF.

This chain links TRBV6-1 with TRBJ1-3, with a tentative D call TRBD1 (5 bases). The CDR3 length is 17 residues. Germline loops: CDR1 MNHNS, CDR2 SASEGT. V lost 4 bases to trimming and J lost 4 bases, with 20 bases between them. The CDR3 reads CASSATGHLGAGNTIYF. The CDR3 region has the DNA TGTGCCAGCAGTGCCACCGGACACCTTGGGGCCGGAAACACCATATATTTT.

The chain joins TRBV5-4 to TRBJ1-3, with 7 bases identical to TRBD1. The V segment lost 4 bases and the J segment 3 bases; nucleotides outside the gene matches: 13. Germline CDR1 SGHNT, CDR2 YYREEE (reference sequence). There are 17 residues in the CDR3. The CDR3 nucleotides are TGTGCCAGCAGCCCCCCTGGGGGACAGAACAATGGAAACACCATATATTTT. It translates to CASSPPGGQNNGNTIYF.

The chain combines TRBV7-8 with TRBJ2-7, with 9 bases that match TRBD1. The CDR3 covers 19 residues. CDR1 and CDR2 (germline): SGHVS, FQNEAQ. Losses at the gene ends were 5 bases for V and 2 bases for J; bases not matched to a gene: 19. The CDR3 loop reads CASSPQTTGGTFPPYEQYF. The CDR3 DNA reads TGTGCCAGCAGCCCCCAAACGACAGGGGGAACCTTTCCCCCCTACGAGCAGTACTTC.

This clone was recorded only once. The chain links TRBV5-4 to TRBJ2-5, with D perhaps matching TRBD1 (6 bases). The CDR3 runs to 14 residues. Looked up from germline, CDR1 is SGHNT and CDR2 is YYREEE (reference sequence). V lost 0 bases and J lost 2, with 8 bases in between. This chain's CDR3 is CASSLGGQQETQYF. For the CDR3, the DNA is TGTGCCAGCAGCTTGGGGGGGCAGCAAGAGACCCAGTACTTC.

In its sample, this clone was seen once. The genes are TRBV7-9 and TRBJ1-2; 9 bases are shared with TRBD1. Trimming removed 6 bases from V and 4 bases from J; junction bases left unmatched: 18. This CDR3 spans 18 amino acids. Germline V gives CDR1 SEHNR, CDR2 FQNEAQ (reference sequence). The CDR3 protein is CASSSRDRVEFFGYGYTF. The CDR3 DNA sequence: TGTGCCAGCAGTTCCCGGGACAGGGTTGAGTTTTTTGGCTATGGCTACACCTTC.

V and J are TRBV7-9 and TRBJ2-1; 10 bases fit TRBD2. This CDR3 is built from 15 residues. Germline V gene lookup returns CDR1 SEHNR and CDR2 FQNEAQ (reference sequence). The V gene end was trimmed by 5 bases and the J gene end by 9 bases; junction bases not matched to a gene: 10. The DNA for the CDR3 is TGTGCCAGCAGCCCAACGGGACTAGCGATCGGTGAGCAGTTCTTC. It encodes CASSPTGLAIGEQFF. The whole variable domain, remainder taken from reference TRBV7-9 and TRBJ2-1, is DTGVSQNPRHKITKRGQNVTFRCDPISEHNRLYWYRQTLGQGPEFLTYFQNEAQLEKSRLLSDRFSAERPKGSFSTLEIQRTEQGDSAMYLCASSPTGLAIGEQFFGPGTRLTVL.

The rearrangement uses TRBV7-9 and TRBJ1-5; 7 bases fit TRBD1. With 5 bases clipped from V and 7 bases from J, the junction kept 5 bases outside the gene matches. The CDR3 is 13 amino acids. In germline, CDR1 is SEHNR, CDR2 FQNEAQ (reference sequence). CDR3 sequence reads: CASSQQGPQPQHF. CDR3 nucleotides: TGTGCCAGCAGCCAACAGGGGCCCCAGCCCCAGCATTTT. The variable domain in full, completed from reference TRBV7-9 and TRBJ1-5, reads DTGVSQNPRHKITKRGQNVTFRCDPISEHNRLYWYRQTLGQGPEFLTYFQNEAQLEKSRLLSDRFSAERPKGSFSTLEIQRTEQGDSAMYLCASSQQGPQPQHFGDGTRLSIL.

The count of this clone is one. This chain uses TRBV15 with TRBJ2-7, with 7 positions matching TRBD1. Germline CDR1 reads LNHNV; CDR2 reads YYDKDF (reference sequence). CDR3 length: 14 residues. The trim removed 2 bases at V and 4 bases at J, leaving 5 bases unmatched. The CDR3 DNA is TGTGCCACCAGCAGAAGACAGGGATCGTACGAGCAGTACTTC. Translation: CATSRRQGSYEQYF.

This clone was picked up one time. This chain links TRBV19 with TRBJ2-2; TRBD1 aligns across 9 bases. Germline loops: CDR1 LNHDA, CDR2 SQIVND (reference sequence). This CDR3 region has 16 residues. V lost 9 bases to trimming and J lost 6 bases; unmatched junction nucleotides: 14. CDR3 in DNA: TGTGCCAGCACTTACAGGGGGCAGCTAGAGGCCGGGGAGCTGTTTTTT. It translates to CASTYRGQLEAGELFF. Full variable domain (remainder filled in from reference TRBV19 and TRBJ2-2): DGGITQSPKYLFRKEGQNVTLSCEQNLNHDAMYWYRQDPGQGLRLIYYSQIVNDFQKGDIAEGYSVSREKKESFPLTVTSAQKNPTAFYLCASTYRGQLEAGELFFGEGSRLTVL.

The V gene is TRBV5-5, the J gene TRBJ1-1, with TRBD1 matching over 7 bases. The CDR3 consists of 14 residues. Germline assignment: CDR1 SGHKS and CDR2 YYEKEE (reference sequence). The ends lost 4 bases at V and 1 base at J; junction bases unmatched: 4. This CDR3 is CASSRTGENTEAFF. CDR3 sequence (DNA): TGTGCCAGCAGCCGGACAGGAGAGAACACTGAAGCTTTCTTT.

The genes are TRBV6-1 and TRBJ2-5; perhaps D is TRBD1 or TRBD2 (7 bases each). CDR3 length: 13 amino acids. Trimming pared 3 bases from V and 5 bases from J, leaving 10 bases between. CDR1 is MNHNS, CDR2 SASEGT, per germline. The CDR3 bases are TGTGCCAGCAGTGACCAGGGGGGGGAGACCCAGTACTTC. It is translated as CASSDQGGETQYF.

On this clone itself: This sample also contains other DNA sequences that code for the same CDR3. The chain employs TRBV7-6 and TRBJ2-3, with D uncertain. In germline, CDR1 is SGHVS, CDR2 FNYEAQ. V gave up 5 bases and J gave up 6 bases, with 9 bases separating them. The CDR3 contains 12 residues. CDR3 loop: CASSPLQDTQYF. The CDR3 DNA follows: TGTGCCAGCAGCCCTTTACAGGATACGCAGTATTTT.

CDR3 sequence (DNA): TGTGCCAGCAGTGAAAAGGGACTAGCAAGGAATGAGCAGTTCTTC. Encoded protein: CASSEKGLARNEQFF. This chain uses TRBV6-1 with TRBJ2-1; 9 bases agree with TRBD2. The CDR3 extends over 15 amino acids. V lost 2 bases, J lost 7 bases, and 6 bases stayed unmatched. Germline CDR1 is MNHNS and CDR2 is SASEGT.

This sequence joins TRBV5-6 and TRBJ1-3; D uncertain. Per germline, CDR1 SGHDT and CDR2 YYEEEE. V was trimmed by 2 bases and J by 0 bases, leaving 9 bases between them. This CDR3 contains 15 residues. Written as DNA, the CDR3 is TGTGCCAGCAGCTTTGGACTTACCTCTGGAAACACCATATATTTT. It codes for CASSFGLTSGNTIYF. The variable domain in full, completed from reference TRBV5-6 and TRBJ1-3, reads DAGVTQSPTHLIKTRGQQVTLRCSPKSGHDTVSWYQQALGQGPQFIFQYYEEEERQRGNFPDRFSGHQFPNYSSELNVNALLLGDSALYLCASSFGLTSGNTIYFGEGSWLTVV.

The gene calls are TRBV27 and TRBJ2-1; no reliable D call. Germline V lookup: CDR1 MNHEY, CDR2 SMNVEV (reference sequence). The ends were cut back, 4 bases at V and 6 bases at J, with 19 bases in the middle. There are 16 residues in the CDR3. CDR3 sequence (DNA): TGTGCCAGCAGTTCTGTCCGAACGGAAGGAGCCAATGAGCAGTTCTTC. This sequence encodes CASSSVRTEGANEQFF.

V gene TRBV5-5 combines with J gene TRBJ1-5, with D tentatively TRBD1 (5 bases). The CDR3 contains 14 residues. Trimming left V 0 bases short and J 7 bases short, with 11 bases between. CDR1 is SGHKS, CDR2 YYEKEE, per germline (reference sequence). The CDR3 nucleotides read TGTGCCAGCAGCTTGGGACAGCCTAGCCAGCCCCAGCATTTT. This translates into CASSLGQPSQPQHF.

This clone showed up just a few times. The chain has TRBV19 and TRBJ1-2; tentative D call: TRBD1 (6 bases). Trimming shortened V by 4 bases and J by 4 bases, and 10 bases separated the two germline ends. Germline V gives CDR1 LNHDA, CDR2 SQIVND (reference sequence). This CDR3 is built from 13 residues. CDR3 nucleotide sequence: TGTGCCAGTAGTACAGGGGCCTCCTATGGCTACACCTTC. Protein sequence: CASSTGASYGYTF.

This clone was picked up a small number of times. The CDR3 bases are TGCGCCAGCAGCCCGGAACTCTTTAATGAAAAACTGTTTTTT. Its translation: CASSPELFNEKLFF. The chain couples TRBV5-1 to TRBJ1-4; D call uncertain. The CDR3 has 14 residues. The germline V gene has CDR1 SGHRS and CDR2 YFSETQ. V lost 4 bases and J lost 4, with 11 bases in between.

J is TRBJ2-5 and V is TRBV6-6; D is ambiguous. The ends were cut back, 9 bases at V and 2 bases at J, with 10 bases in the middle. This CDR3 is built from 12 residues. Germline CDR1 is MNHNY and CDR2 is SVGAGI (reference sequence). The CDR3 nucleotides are TGTGCCAGTCGACCTATGCAAGAGACCCAGTACTTC. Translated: CASRPMQETQYF.

CDR3 protein: CASSQLPGLNYEQYF. Here the CDR3 DNA reads TGTGCCAGCAGCCAACTACCGGGACTAAACTACGAGCAGTACTTC. The chain couples TRBV14 to TRBJ2-7, with 7 bases fitting TRBD2. Germline assignment: CDR1 SGHDN and CDR2 FVKESK. With 2 bases clipped from V and 3 bases from J, the junction kept 7 bases outside the gene matches. This CDR3 comprises 15 residues.